The 11 T cell receptor beta chains listed next were all sequenced from one sample in a study of shared clonotypes between healthy human individuals. Method: immunoSEQ multiplex PCR; TCRdb's copy keeps in-frame clones and lacks some. Of 470,000 or so clones in the sample, about 78% were seen once. Sequenced: PBMCs. Every receptor here comes from a woman in her thirties or forties in good health. Some clones in this sample may be carry-over from other donors' samples.

The chain couples TRBV6-5 to TRBJ2-2; 8 nucleotides agree with TRBD1. CDR1 and CDR2 (germline): MNHEY, SVGAGI. V shed 6 bases, J shed 5 bases, and the junction held 5 bases outside the gene matches. This CDR3 has 14 residues. CDR3 region: CASRVDRETGELFF. In nucleotides, the CDR3 is TGTGCCAGCAGGGTGGACAGGGAGACCGGGGAGCTGTTTTTT.

This chain links TRBV27 with TRBJ2-3; D call uncertain. The germline gives CDR1 MNHEY, CDR2 SMNVEV (reference sequence). V lost 3 bases and J lost 0, with 10 bases in between. The CDR3 extends over 15 amino acids. In DNA form, the CDR3 reads TGTGCCAGCAGTTTCGCACGGCGGAGCACAGATACGCAGTATTTT. Protein product: CASSFARRSTDTQYF.

A few counts support this clone. V is TRBV28 and J is TRBJ2-3; D is possibly TRBD1 (5 bases). The V end lost 4 bases, the J end lost 0 bases, and 11 bases lay between the germline ends. The CDR3 sequence is 15 residues long. Germline V gene lookup returns CDR1 MDHEN and CDR2 SYDVKM. The DNA of the CDR3 is TGTGCCAGCAGTTCCCAGGGTCCTAGCACAGATACGCAGTATTTT. Amino acids: CASSSQGPSTDTQYF.

In this sample, this clone turned up a few times. DNA of the CDR3: TGTGCCAGCACCCCAGGGGGAAGGGGGCAAAGCTACGAGCAGTACTTC. This translates into CASTPGGRGQSYEQYF. The V gene is TRBV21-1, the J gene TRBJ2-7; the table names TRBD1, a call not compared with the DNA. TRBV21-1 is listed as a pseudogene. The CDR3 length is 16 residues.

CDR3 DNA: TGCGCCAGCAGCCTTGGAGGCAAGGTCAGTTACAATGAGCAGTTCTTC. Translating gives CASSLGGKVSYNEQFF. The gene calls are TRBV5-1 and TRBJ2-1; possibly TRBD2 for D (5 bases). The V gene's germline CDR1 is SGHRS and CDR2 YFSETQ. Trimming took off 4 bases at V and 4 bases at J, with 18 bases between the two ends. The CDR3 is made up of 16 amino acids.

About this clone: This may arise from a read error, as a much more abundant clone is one base away. The chain carries TRBV6-6 and TRBJ1-2; 7 bases agree with TRBD1. The V gene's germline CDR1 is MNHNY and CDR2 SVGAGI (reference sequence). J gave up 5 bases and V 6 bases, and 6 bases lay outside the gene matches. The CDR3 sequence is 13 residues long. The DNA for the CDR3 is TGTGCCAGCAGCTCGGACAGGAGATATGGCTACACCTTC. Translation: CASSSDRRYGYTF.

The V gene is TRBV28, the J gene TRBJ2-3; 8 nucleotides agree with TRBD2. CDR1 and CDR2 from the germline V gene are MDHEN and SYDVKM. Trimming removed 3 bases from V and 0 bases from J; junction bases left unmatched: 5. This CDR3 region has 16 residues. The CDR3 protein is CASSFPGLDSTDTQYF. In nucleotides, the CDR3 is TGTGCCAGCAGTTTCCCGGGACTAGATAGCACAGATACGCAGTATTTT.

This clone occurred a few times. CDR3 loop: CSVGAGGYSTDTQYF. In nucleotides, the CDR3 is TGCAGCGTTGGGGCCGGGGGGTATAGCACAGATACGCAGTATTTT. V usage is TRBV29-1 and J usage is TRBJ2-3; 7 bases fit TRBD2. With V trimmed by 4 bases and J by 0 bases, 7 bases remained unmatched. The CDR3 consists of 15 residues. The germline V gene encodes CDR1 SQVTM and CDR2 ANQGSEA.

The V call is TRBV18, the J call TRBJ2-5, with TRBD2 matching 9 bases. CDR3 length equals 17 residues. CDR1 and CDR2 from the germline V gene are KGHSH and LQKENI. V was clipped by 3 bases and J by 5 bases; unmatched bases: 13. The CDR3 DNA reads TGTGCCAGCTCACCGGAGGGTAACAGCGGGAGGAAGGAGACCCAGTACTTC. Amino acids: CASSPEGNSGRKETQYF. Variable domain in full (rest from reference TRBV18 and TRBJ2-5): NAGVMQNPRHLVRRRGQEARLRCSPMKGHSHVYWYRQLPEEGLKFMVYLQKENIIDESGMPKERFSAEFPKEGPSILRIQQVVRGDSAAYFCASSPEGNSGRKETQYFGPGTRLLVL.

V and J are TRBV1 and TRBJ2-5; TRBD2 is the table's D call, not checked against the DNA. TRBV1 is a pseudogene segment. This CDR3 is built from 14 residues. CDR3 loop: CTSSQEATPGGQYF. The DNA for the CDR3 is TGCACCAGCAGCCAAGAAGCAACTCCGGGAGGCCAGTACTTC.

V is TRBV7-2 and J is TRBJ1-1; D is ambiguous. The CDR3 totals 15 residues. The germline V gene encodes CDR1 SGHTA and CDR2 FQGNSA. The germline V and J ends were trimmed by 2 bases and 0 bases, with 10 bases remaining between them. The CDR3: CASSLKRTVNTEAFF. The CDR3 DNA reads TGTGCCAGCAGCTTAAAGAGGACGGTGAACACTGAAGCTTTCTTT.